Included here is one T cell receptor beta chain sequence, with context. Antigen: not known. A much bigger clone sits one base away, suggesting this may be a read error. V lost 5 bases to trimming and J lost 9 bases, with 11 bases between them. The CDR3 extends over 12 amino acids. This sample was taken from a study of blood T cells in healthy people across ages. A J-beta primer mix and a sample-barcoded 5' primer were used in a second PCR of about 6 to 12 cycles. One entry per CDR3 protein results from TCRdb running MiXCR on the 5' RACE reads. The sample gives roughly 1.6 million distinct CDR3 sequences, almost 35% of which show up once; 11% is in the top ten. Overall study findings and caveats: Versus aged donors, long-lived donors had higher diversity and more naive CD4+ cells.

This receptor was identified in a woman in her twenties or thirties in good health. The V and J genes are TRBV12-3 or TRBV12-4 and TRBJ2-1, with a tentative D call TRBD1 (6 bases). The material sequenced was blood. CDR3 coding DNA: TGTGCCAGCAGTCCGGACAGCAGTGAGCAGTTCTTC. Amino acids: CASSPDSSEQFF.